The clone carrying this TCR beta chain appeared a few times. The antigen remains undetermined. Germline V CDR1 and CDR2: LNHNV, YYDKDF (reference sequence). V was pared by 0 bases and J by 7 bases, with 5 bases of the junction left unmatched. The CDR3 covers 15 residues. It was cDNA, reverse transcribed from extracted RNA, that served as the sequencing template. Profiled with immunoSEQ multiplex PCR; TCRdb holds only in-frame clones, not every one. The sample has about 120,000 clones; approximately 58% are singletons. The data were obtained in a study of CD8+ T cells in alopecia areata. Notes on the study in general: Across lesional scalp, and particularly alopecia totalis/universalis, clonality surpassed that of normal scalp.

This rearrangement joins TRBV15 to TRBJ2-1; 8 nucleotides agree with TRBD2. The TCR sequence derives from a human donor in good health. The sequenced sample was CD4+ T cells sorted from blood. CDR3 sequence reads: CATSRERGAHNEQFF. The DNA of the CDR3 is TGTGCCACCAGCAGAGAGCGGGGGGCGCATAATGAGCAGTTCTTC.